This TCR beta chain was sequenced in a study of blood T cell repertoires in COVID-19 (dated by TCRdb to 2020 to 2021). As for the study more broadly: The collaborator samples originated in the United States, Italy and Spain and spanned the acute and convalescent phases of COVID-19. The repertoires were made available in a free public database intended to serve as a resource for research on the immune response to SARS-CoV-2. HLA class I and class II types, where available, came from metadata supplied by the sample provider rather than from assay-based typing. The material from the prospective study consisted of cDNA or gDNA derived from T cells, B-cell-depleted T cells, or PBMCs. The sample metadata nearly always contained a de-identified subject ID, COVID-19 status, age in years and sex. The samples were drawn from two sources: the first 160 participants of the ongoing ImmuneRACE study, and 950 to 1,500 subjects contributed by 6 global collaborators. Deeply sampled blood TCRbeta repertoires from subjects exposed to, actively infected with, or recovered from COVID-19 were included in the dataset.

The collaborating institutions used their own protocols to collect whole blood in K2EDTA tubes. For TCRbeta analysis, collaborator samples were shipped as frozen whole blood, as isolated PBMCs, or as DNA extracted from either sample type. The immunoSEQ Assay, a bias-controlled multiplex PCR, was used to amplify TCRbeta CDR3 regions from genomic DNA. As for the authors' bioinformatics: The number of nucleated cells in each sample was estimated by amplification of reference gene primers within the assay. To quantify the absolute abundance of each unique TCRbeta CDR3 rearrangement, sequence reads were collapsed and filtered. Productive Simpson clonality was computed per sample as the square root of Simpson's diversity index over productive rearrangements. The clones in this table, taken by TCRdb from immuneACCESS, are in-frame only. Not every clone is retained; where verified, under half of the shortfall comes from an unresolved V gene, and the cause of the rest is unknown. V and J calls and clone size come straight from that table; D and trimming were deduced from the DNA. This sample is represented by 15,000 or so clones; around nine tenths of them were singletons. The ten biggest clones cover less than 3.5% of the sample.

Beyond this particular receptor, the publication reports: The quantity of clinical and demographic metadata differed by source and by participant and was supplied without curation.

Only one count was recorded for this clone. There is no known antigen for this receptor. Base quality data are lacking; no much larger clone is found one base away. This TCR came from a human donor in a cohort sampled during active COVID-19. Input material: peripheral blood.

The DNA sequence is as follows: TGTGCCACCGGACTAGGGCAAGAGACCCAGTACTTC. The resulting protein is CATGLGQETQYF. The rearrangement combines TRBV10-3 with TRBJ2-5; the central 7 bases match TRBD2. The CDR3 starts with the cysteine, ends with the phenylalanine, and has 12 residues. CDR3 DNA only is kept here, 36 bases in frame from base 1. The junction shows trimming of 10 bases on V and 2 bases on J, and the gene matches do not reach 4 bases of it. CDR1 ENHRY and CDR2 SYGVKD are derived from the germline V gene.